This T cell receptor beta chain was sequenced for a study of lymphopenia after photon versus proton radiotherapy. This table comes from immunoSEQ multiplex PCR, and its TCRdb copy is limited to in-frame clones, with some not included. Among some 20,000 clones listed, more than 85% were seen once. Study findings and constraints: Photon-treated patients lost naive T cells and TCR diversity; proton-treated stayed stable. Authors raise, but do not show, better survival with proton therapy.

Note on this clone: The antigen remains undetermined.

The CDR3 sequence is 15 residues long. The V gene end was trimmed by 4 bases and the J gene end by 6 bases; junction bases not matched to a gene: 11. Germline V gene lookup returns CDR1 SGHRS and CDR2 YFSETQ. This TCR derives from a man at least 80 years old with esophageal cancer. The specimen comprised peripheral blood, sampled from a patient treated with proton-based radiotherapy. This chain joins TRBV5-1 and TRBJ2-3; the match to TRBD1 covers 7 bases. CDR3 DNA sequence: TGCGCCAGCAGCCAGGGGGACCCACGGACTGATACGCAGTATTTT. This sequence encodes CASSQGDPRTDTQYF.